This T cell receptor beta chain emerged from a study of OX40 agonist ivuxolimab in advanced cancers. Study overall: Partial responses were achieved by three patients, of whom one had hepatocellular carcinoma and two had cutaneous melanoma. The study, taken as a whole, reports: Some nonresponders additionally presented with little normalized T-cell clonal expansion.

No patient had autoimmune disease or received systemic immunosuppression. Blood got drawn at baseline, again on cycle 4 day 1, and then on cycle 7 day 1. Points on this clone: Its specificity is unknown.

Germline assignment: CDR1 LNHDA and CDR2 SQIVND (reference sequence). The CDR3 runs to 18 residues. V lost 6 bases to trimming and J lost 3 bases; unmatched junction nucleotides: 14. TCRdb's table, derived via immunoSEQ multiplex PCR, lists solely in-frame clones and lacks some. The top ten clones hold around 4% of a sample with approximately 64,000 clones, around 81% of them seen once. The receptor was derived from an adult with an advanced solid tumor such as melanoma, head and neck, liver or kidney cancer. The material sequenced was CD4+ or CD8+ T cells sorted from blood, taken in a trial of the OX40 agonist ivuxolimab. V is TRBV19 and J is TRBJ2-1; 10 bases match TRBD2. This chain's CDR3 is CASRLIAGGLLDYNEQFF. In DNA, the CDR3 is TGTGCCAGTAGATTAATAGCGGGAGGCCTCCTGGACTACAATGAGCAGTTCTTC.